This T cell receptor (beta chain) is drawn from a study of blood T cell repertoires in COVID-19. Study as a whole: Acute and convalescent COVID-19 specimens originated in the United States, Italy and Spain. From T cells, B-cell-depleted T cells, or PBMCs came the material, which was cDNA or gDNA.

Germline V lookup: CDR1 SGHRS, CDR2 YFSETQ. The CDR3 runs to 15 residues. With 0 bases removed from V and 3 bases from J, the gap between germline ends came to 12 bases. Original processing notes: Estimation of nucleated cell counts relied on the amplification of reference gene primers. TCRdb keeps only in-frame clones here, not all; method: immunoSEQ multiplex PCR. That table is the source of V, J and clone size, and D and trimming were worked out from the DNA. The sample yields approximately 440,000 clones, about 91% seen once. Enrolment of Seattle patients took place during active infection, and they were followed longitudinally.

Sequencing used peripheral blood. The chain carries TRBV5-1 and TRBJ1-1, with no clear D. This receptor was identified in a woman between 45 and 65 years old with COVID-19, enrolled during active disease. In DNA form, the CDR3 reads TGCGCCAGCAGCTTGGTGGGCGGGCCGGACACTGAAGCTTTCTTT. Translating gives CASSLVGGPDTEAFF.